This T cell receptor (beta chain) was identified in a study of early T cells in non-severe SARS-CoV-2 infection. Tagging with unique molecular identifiers was applied to individual cDNA molecules. TCRdb redid the calling of the 5' RACE reads with MiXCR, one entry per CDR3 protein. This sample has roughly 55,000 distinct CDR3 sequences, with 15% found just once. The length of the CDR3 is 13 residues. The ends lost 7 bases at V and 9 bases at J; junction bases unmatched: 7. The rearrangement joins TRBV12-3 or TRBV12-4 to TRBJ1-5, with 9 bases that match TRBD1. This sequence was found in an adult who was a healthcare worker with PCR-confirmed SARS-CoV-2 infection or an uninfected control (not recorded which). The input for sequencing was whole blood, taken at baseline. CDR3 nucleotide sequence: TGTGCCAGCACCGACAGGGGGGCAGGGCCCCAGCATTTT. Its protein is CASTDRGAGPQHF.